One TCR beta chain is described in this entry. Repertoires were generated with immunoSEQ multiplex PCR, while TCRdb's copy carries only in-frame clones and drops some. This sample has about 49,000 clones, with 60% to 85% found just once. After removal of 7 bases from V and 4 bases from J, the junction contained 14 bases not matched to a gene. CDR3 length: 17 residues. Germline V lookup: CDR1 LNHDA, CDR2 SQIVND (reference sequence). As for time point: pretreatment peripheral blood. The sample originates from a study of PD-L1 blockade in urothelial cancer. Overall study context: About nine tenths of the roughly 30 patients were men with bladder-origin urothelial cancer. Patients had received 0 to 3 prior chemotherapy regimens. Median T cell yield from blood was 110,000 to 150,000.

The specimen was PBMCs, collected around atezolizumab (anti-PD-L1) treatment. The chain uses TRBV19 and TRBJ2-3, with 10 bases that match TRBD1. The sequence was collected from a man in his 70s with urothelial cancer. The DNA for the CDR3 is TGTGCCAGTACCCTTCAAGGACAGGGGGTTTCTGCAGATACGCAGTATTTT. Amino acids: CASTLQGQGVSADTQYF.